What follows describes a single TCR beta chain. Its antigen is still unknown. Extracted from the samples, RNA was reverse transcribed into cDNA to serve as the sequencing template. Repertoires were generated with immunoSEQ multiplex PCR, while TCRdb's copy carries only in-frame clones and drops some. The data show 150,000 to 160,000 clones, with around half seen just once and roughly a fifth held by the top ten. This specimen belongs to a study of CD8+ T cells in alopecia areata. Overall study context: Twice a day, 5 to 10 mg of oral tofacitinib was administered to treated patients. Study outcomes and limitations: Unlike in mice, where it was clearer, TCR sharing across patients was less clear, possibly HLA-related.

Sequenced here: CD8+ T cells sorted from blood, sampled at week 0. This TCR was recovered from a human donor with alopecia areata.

CDR3 sequence (DNA): TGTGCCTGGAGTGCCTACCCCGGGACAGGGGTTCCTGAAGCTTTCTTT. It codes for CAWSAYPGTGVPEAFF. The chain employs TRBV30 and TRBJ1-1, with 10 bases aligning to TRBD1. The CDR3 covers 16 residues. Germline V CDR1 and CDR2: GTSNPN, SVGIG (reference sequence). Trimming removed 1 base from V and 6 bases from J; junction bases left unmatched: 11.